The rows below give T cell receptor beta chains drawn from one sample of a study of blood T cell repertoires in COVID-19. Here immunoSEQ multiplex PCR was the method, and the copy in TCRdb shows in-frame clones only, minus some. The sample includes some 270,000 clones, more than 85% of them seen just once. The sample taken for sequencing was PBMCs or T cells enriched from blood (not recorded which). These TCRs come from a man aged 35-49 years who had been exposed to COVID-19. Both conserved end residues are part of each CDR3. A D gene is named only where the DNA matches it firmly. Expanded clones are given a class, and other clones once, few, many or no size at all.

v_call	clone_size	d_call	j_call	cdr3_aa	cdr3_nt
TRBV19	few	.	TRBJ2-5	CASSSGNQETQYF	TGTGCCAGTAGTAGCGGGAATCAAGAGACCCAGTACTTC
TRBV28	.	.	TRBJ2-1	CASSSAGPYNEQFF	TGTGCCAGCAGTTCGGCAGGCCCATACAATGAGCAGTTCTTC
TRBV28	.	.	TRBJ1-2	CASSLLGHGYTF	TGTGCCAGCAGTTTGCTGGGGCATGGCTACACCTTC
TRBV2	.	.	TRBJ2-1	CASQVVNEQFF	TGTGCCAGCCAGGTAGTCAATGAGCAGTTCTTC
TRBV28	.	TRBD1	TRBJ2-7	CASHDYRGQYEQYF	TGTGCCAGCCACGATTACAGGGGGCAATACGAGCAGTACTTC
TRBV29-1	.	TRBD2	TRBJ2-1	CSVERSSGTYNEQFF	TGCAGCGTTGAAAGAAGTAGCGGGACCTACAATGAGCAGTTCTTC
TRBV5-4	.	.	TRBJ1-5	CASSILNSNQPQHF	TGTGCCAGCAGCATACTAAATAGCAATCAGCCCCAGCATTTT
TRBV7-3	.	TRBD2	TRBJ2-3	CASSLSLAGGSTDTQYF	TGTGCCAGCAGCTTAAGCCTAGCGGGAGGATCGACGGATACGCAGTATTTT
TRBV7-3	.	TRBD1	TRBJ2-7	CASSSLPGQGAYEQYF	TGTGCCAGCAGCTCTCTACCGGGACAGGGAGCCTACGAGCAGTACTTC
TRBV9	.	TRBD1	TRBJ2-7	CASSEGQGRAWYEQYF	TGTGCCAGCAGCGAGGGACAGGGGAGGGCTTGGTACGAGCAGTACTTC
TRBV5-1	.	.	TRBJ2-1	CASSLVVGSLTYNEQFF	TGCGCCAGCAGCTTGGTTGTCGGGAGTCTCACCTACAATGAGCAGTTCTTC
TRBV10-2	once	TRBD1	TRBJ2-3	CASSARTGEGRDTQYF	TGCGCCAGCAGTGCCCGGACAGGGGAAGGCAGAGATACGCAGTATTTT